The 17 T cell receptor beta chains in this list originate from one sample, sequenced in a study of post-analysis software for immune sequencing data. For these TCRs, the target antigens are not known. The study, taken as a whole, reports: Five or six TRBV segments, TRBV5-6, TRBV5-1 and TRBV20-1 among them, were found more frequent in patients than controls.

Sequencing libraries made from TCR beta cDNA carried unique molecular identifiers. One entry per CDR3 protein results from TCRdb running MiXCR on the PCR reads. The repertoire holds over 150,000 distinct CDR3 sequences, with 30% as singletons. The sample comprised blood. All receptors derive from a girl under 18 with multiple sclerosis.

This clonotype was observed a few times. The chain carries TRBV6-5 and TRBJ2-2; D is unresolved. Trimming took off 2 bases at V and 0 bases at J, with 7 bases between the two ends. The CDR3 totals 15 residues. Looked up from germline, CDR1 is MNHEY and CDR2 is SVGAGI. As DNA, the CDR3 is TGTGCCAGCAGTTACCTTAGCCCGAACACCGGGGAGCTGTTTTTT. Its translation: CASSYLSPNTGELFF.

There are many counts of this clonotype. This rearrangement joins TRBV7-2 to TRBJ2-3; D might be TRBD1 (6 bases). Trimming removed 5 bases at V and 0 bases at J, with 21 bases between. The length of the CDR3 is 18 residues. Germline-derived CDR1 and CDR2 are SGHTA and FQGNSA. CDR3 loop: CASSQERTAEHSTDTQYF. The CDR3 coding sequence is TGTGCCAGCAGCCAAGAACGGACAGCCGAACACAGCACAGATACGCAGTATTTT.

The rearrangement joins TRBV13 to TRBJ2-5, with 8 bases aligning to TRBD2. Trimming at V came to 5 bases and at J to 11 bases, leaving 16 bases not matched to a gene. This CDR3 is built from 15 residues. Germline CDR1 and CDR2: PRHDT and FYEKMQ (reference sequence). The CDR3 coding sequence is TGTGCCAGCAGCCCCGTATCGGGAGGGAGGAGGGAGCAGTACTTC. Its translation: CASSPVSGGRREQYF.

The V call is TRBV29-1, the J call TRBJ2-1; D may match TRBD1 or TRBD2 (7 bases each). CDR1 SQVTM and CDR2 ANQGSEA come from the germline V gene. The CDR3 is 18 amino acids. Trimming stripped 3 bases from V and 6 bases from J, with 27 bases between. This chain's CDR3 is CSVDGQGVAGAFCNEQFF. DNA of the CDR3: TGCAGCGTTGACGGTCAGGGGGTGGCGGGAGCGTTCTGCAATGAGCAGTTCTTC.

This clonotype has just a few counts. The chain couples TRBV6-2 or TRBV6-3 to TRBJ2-1; 9 nucleotides align to TRBD2. Germline V gene sequence: CDR1 MNHEY, CDR2 SVGEGT. This CDR3 is 13 amino acids long. V shed 8 bases, J shed 8 bases, and the junction held 7 bases outside the gene matches. CDR3 in DNA: TGTGCCAGCTCCAGCGGGAGGTATGATGAGCAGTTCTTC. Its protein is CASSSGRYDEQFF.

The CDR3 protein is CASSLAGPNEQYF. The CDR3 DNA sequence: TGTGCCAGCAGTTTAGCGGGACCCAATGAGCAGTACTTC. This sequence joins TRBV12-3 or TRBV12-4 and TRBJ2-5; D may correspond to TRBD1 or TRBD2 (5 bases each). The CDR3 extends over 13 amino acids. With 0 bases removed from V and 11 bases from J, the gap between germline ends came to 13 bases.

At least ten counts were recorded for this clonotype. The chain recombines TRBV5-1 with TRBJ2-3; D perhaps matches TRBD1 (5 bases). The CDR3 length is 15 residues. Germline V gene lookup returns CDR1 SGHRS and CDR2 YFSETQ. Trimming left V 1 base short and J 1 base short, with 10 bases between. CDR3 region: CASSLFRVGTDTQYF. CDR3 in DNA: TGCGCCAGCAGCTTGTTCAGGGTAGGCACAGATACGCAGTATTTT. Together with reference TRBV5-1 and TRBJ2-3, the CDR3 gives the full variable domain: KAGVTQTPRYLIKTRGQQVTLSCSPISGHRSVSWYQQTPGQGLQFLFEYFSETQRNKGNFPGRFSGRQFSNSRSEMNVSTLELGDSALYLCASSLFRVGTDTQYFGPGTRLTVL.

The rearrangement joins TRBV11-2 to TRBJ2-5; TRBD1 is a possible D gene (5 bases). V was cut by 5 bases and J by 3 bases, with 13 bases left in between. In germline, CDR1 is SGHAT, CDR2 FQNNGV. The CDR3 runs to 14 residues. The CDR3 region is CASSNYRIKETQYF. DNA for the CDR3: TGTGCCAGCAGCAATTACAGGATAAAAGAGACCCAGTACTTC.

About this clonotype: One junction end does not reproduce the germline sequence, and a read error may be involved. This chain uses TRBV9 with TRBJ2-5, with D perhaps TRBD2 (6 bases). CDR1 is SGDLS, CDR2 YYNGEE, per germline. The CDR3 spans 15 residues. CDR3 protein: CVSSVVGGAANEQYF. In DNA form, the CDR3 reads TGTGTCAGCAGCGTAGTGGGCGGGGCGGCTAATGAGCAGTACTTC.

V and J are TRBV6-5 and TRBJ2-4; TRBD1 or TRBD2 may be the D gene (5 bases each). Germline values: CDR1 MNHEY, CDR2 SVGAGI. V was pared by 0 bases and J by 8 bases, with 23 bases between. The CDR3 spans 18 residues. CDR3 nucleotide sequence: TGTGCCAGCAGTTACTCCACCCAACAGCCGCAGGGAGTGTACATTCAGTACTTC. It encodes CASSYSTQQPQGVYIQYF.

The chain recombines TRBV4-1 with TRBJ1-4; possible D gene TRBD1, 5 bases. This CDR3 comprises 15 residues. Germline loops: CDR1 MGHRA, CDR2 YSYEKL. Trimming cost V 2 bases and J 8 bases, with 15 bases left between them. The chain's CDR3 is CASSQQVGGVEKLFF. In DNA, the CDR3 is TGCGCCAGCAGCCAACAAGTGGGGGGTGTGGAAAAACTGTTTTTT.

About this clonotype itself: A much bigger clone sits one base away, suggesting this may be a read error. The V call is TRBV20-1, the J call TRBJ1-4, with a weak D call TRBD1 (5 bases). The CDR3 contains 13 residues. CDR1 is DFQATT, CDR2 SNEGSKA, per germline (reference sequence). The CDR3 here is CSAQGRSNEKRFF. The CDR3 DNA sequence: TGCAGTGCTCAGGGACGGTCTAATGAAAAACGGTTTTTT.

This chain joins TRBV7-3 and TRBJ2-3; D gene uncertain. Germline V CDR1 and CDR2: SGHTA, FQGTGA. V lost 3 bases and J 1 base, leaving 11 bases between the germline ends. The CDR3 sequence is 15 residues long. CDR3 protein: CASSLGNGGTDTQYF. The CDR3 DNA reads TGTGCCAGCAGCTTGGGGAATGGTGGCACAGATACGCAGTATTTT. The variable domain in full, with the rest retrieved from reference TRBV7-3 and TRBJ2-3, is GAGVSQTPSNKVTEKGKYVELRCDPISGHTALYWYRQSLGQGPEFLIYFQGTGAADDSGLPNDRFFAVRPEGSVSTLKIQRTERGDSAVYLCASSLGNGGTDTQYFGPGTRLTVL.

As to this clonotype: This sequence may be a read error, since a much larger clone differs from it by one base. The rearrangement uses TRBV11-1 and TRBJ2-7; D may correspond to TRBD1 or TRBD2 (5 bases each). CDR1 is SGHAT and CDR2 is FQDESV in the germline V gene (reference sequence). CDR3 length: 15 amino acids. Trimming stripped 3 bases from V and 0 bases from J, with 12 bases between. The CDR3 sequence: CASSFGAGRSYEQYF. The CDR3 nucleotides are TGTGCCAGCAGCTTCGGGGCAGGCCGCTCCTACGAGCAGTACTTC.

The chain is built from TRBV3-1 and TRBJ1-1; no definite D call. The length of the CDR3 is 13 residues. With 0 bases removed from V and 11 bases from J, the gap between germline ends came to 13 bases. CDR1 is LGHDT and CDR2 is YNNKEL in the germline V gene (reference sequence). CDR3 nucleotide sequence: TGTGCCAGCAGCCAAGAGGGGAGAGGGCCGGCTTTCTTT. Residues: CASSQEGRGPAFF. The full variable domain, completed using reference TRBV3-1 and TRBJ1-1, is DTAVSQTPKYLVTQMGNDKSIKCEQNLGHDTMYWYKQDSKKFLKIMFSYNNKELIINETVPNRFSPKSPDKAHLNLHINSLELGDSAVYFCASSQEGRGPAFFGQGTRLTVV.

Ten or more counts support this clonotype. The chain employs TRBV5-5 and TRBJ2-1, with TRBD2 matching 12 bases. This CDR3 is built from 15 residues. Germline CDR1 SGHKS, CDR2 YYEKEE (reference sequence). V lost 4 bases, J lost 3 bases, and 2 bases stayed unmatched. The chain's CDR3 is CASSPTSGGYNEQFF. CDR3 nucleotide sequence: TGTGCCAGCAGCCCGACTAGCGGGGGCTACAATGAGCAGTTCTTC.

This clonotype has more than one count but fewer than ten. The chain uses TRBV20-1 and TRBJ2-5; D is perhaps TRBD2 (6 bases). Germline V lookup: CDR1 DFQATT, CDR2 SNEGSKA (reference sequence). Deletions cut 3 bases from V and 11 bases from J, with 19 bases between. The CDR3 consists of 13 residues. CDR3 sequence reads: CSARAGFYNEQYF. CDR3 coding DNA: TGCAGTGCTAGGGCGGGGTTCTACAATGAGCAGTACTTC.